This TCR beta chain was observed in a study of OX40 agonist ivuxolimab in advanced cancers. Samples were taken at baseline and on day 1 of cycles 4 and 7. Sequencing used immunoSEQ multiplex PCR; TCRdb keeps in-frame clones, though not all of them. Found here are 80,000 to 95,000 clones, 70% to 90% of them singletons; the top ten hold less than 1.5%. The CDR3 has 13 amino acids. CDR1 MNHEY and CDR2 SVGAGI come from the germline V gene. V lost 7 bases, J lost 8 bases, and 14 bases lay in between. Details on this clone: The antigen is unknown.

Study conclusions and caveats: Near-lowest levels of clonal expansion characterized partial responders at 0.1-3.0 mg/kg.

Sequencing was performed on CD4+ or CD8+ T cells sorted from blood, taken in a trial of the OX40 agonist ivuxolimab. The clonotype originates from an adult with an advanced solid tumor such as melanoma, head and neck, liver or kidney cancer. The V call is TRBV6-5, the J call TRBJ1-4; D is perhaps TRBD1 (6 bases). In DNA, the CDR3 is TGTGCCAGCACAGCACGAGGGGGAGAAAAACTGTTTTTT. Its protein product is CASTARGGEKLFF.